These 25 T cell receptor beta chains were all obtained from the same sample, sequenced in a study of metastatic and nonmetastatic thyroid tumors. TCRdb reprocessed the PCR reads using MiXCR. The sample holds under 100,000 clones, about 9.1% seen once. The entire patient cohort was treatment-naive prior to thyroid surgery. Sample: blood. These receptors originate from a female donor with papillary thyroid cancer or a benign thyroid nodule (not recorded which). Some clones in this sample may be carry-over from other donors' samples.

This clone came up many times. The chain has TRBV27 and TRBJ2-7; 7 nucleotides line up with TRBD2. After removal of 2 bases from V and 5 bases from J, the junction contained 3 bases not matched to a gene. Germline CDR1 reads MNHEY; CDR2 reads SMNVEV (reference sequence). The CDR3 covers 13 residues. The CDR3 DNA reads as TGTGCCAGCAGTTTAGTCGGACTAGACGAGCAGTACTTC. Residues: CASSLVGLDEQYF.

This clone was counted at least ten times. The chain couples TRBV30 to TRBJ2-1; perhaps D is TRBD1 or TRBD2 (5 bases each). CDR1 GTSNPN and CDR2 SVGIG come from the germline V gene (reference sequence). The CDR3 totals 16 residues. Trimming stripped 0 bases from V and 5 bases from J, with 17 bases between. Here the CDR3 DNA reads TGTGCCTGGAGTGTTCGGTTGTGGGGGATCCACAATGAGCAGTTCTTC. It encodes CAWSVRLWGIHNEQFF.

A note on this clone: A much larger clonotype is one base distant, so this may be a read error. Other DNA sequences in this sample translate to the same CDR3. This chain connects TRBV2 to TRBJ2-5; either TRBD1 or TRBD2 may supply D (5 bases each). Germline V gene lookup returns CDR1 SNHLY and CDR2 FYNNEI. The V end lost 8 bases, the J end lost 2 bases, and 12 bases lay between the germline ends. The CDR3 covers 13 residues. This CDR3 is CASEGTGQETQYF. In nucleotides, the CDR3 is TGTGCCAGCGAGGGAACAGGTCAAGAGACCCAGTACTTC.

This clone was observed many times. The chain recombines TRBV9 with TRBJ2-7; D is unresolved. Trimming shortened V by 3 bases and J by 3 bases, and 10 bases separated the two germline ends. Germline V gene data show CDR1 as SGDLS and CDR2 as YYNGEE. The CDR3 length is 13 residues. The CDR3: CASSAQQNYEQYF. The CDR3 DNA follows: TGTGCCAGCAGCGCCCAACAGAACTACGAGCAGTACTTC.

The sample holds many counts of this clone. This CDR3 reads CASSEVGGGPITLAQHF. CDR3 bases: TGTGCCAGCAGTGAAGTCGGGGGTGGGCCTATAACCTTGGCCCAGCATTTT. The V call is TRBV6-1, the J call TRBJ1-5, with D tentatively TRBD1 (5 bases). The length of the CDR3 is 17 residues. Germline V CDR1 and CDR2: MNHNS, SASEGT. The V end lost 1 base, the J end lost 11 bases, and 24 bases lay between the germline ends.

This clone has a count of ten or more. V is TRBV10-1 and J is TRBJ1-3; possible D gene TRBD1, 6 bases. Trimming took off 9 bases at V and 4 bases at J, with 16 bases between the two ends. Germline loops: CDR1 WNHNN, CDR2 SYGVQD (reference sequence). The CDR3 consists of 14 residues. The CDR3 spells CARRIRDNGNTIYF. CDR3 coding DNA: TGCGCCAGAAGAATCCGGGACAACGGAAACACCATATATTTT.

This clone was observed at least ten times. The chain has TRBV27 and TRBJ2-7; 7 bases map to TRBD1. The CDR3 totals 14 residues. Germline CDR1 and CDR2: MNHEY and SMNVEV (reference sequence). The junction had 9 bases not matched to a gene; V was cut back by 6 bases and J by 4 bases. CDR3 amino acids: CASSPGGKPYEQYF. For the CDR3, the DNA is TGTGCCAGCAGCCCAGGGGGAAAGCCTTACGAGCAGTACTTC.

At least ten counts were recorded for this clone. V and J are TRBV7-9 and TRBJ1-6; D is perhaps TRBD1 (5 bases). CDR1 is SEHNR, CDR2 FQNEAQ, per germline (reference sequence). This CDR3 is built from 15 residues. V was shortened by 1 base and J by 10 bases, with 14 bases between the two germline ends. CDR3 in DNA: TGTGCCAGCAGCTTAGGATTAGGGGCCGGGTCACCCCTCCACTTT. This sequence encodes CASSLGLGAGSPLHF.

This clone was observed at least ten times. The V call is TRBV28, the J call TRBJ2-5; 8 bases agree with TRBD2. V shed 7 bases and J 7 bases; nucleotides not matched to a gene: 8. Germline V CDR1 and CDR2: MDHEN, SYDVKM. There are 13 residues in the CDR3. The CDR3 spells CASISRGAGTQYF. As DNA, the CDR3 is TGTGCCAGCATTTCGCGGGGGGCGGGGACCCAGTACTTC. The full variable domain, in which reference TRBV28 and TRBJ2-5 provide the parts outside the CDR3, is DVKVTQSSRYLVKRTGEKVFLECVQDMDHENMFWYRQDPGLGLRLIYFSYDVKMKEKGDIPEGYSVSREKKERFSLILESASTNQTSMYLCASISRGAGTQYFGPGTRLLVL.

This clone was picked up many times. The chain uses TRBV10-1 and TRBJ1-2, with no clear D. The V gene lost 3 bases and the J gene lost 0 bases, with 5 bases spanning the gap. The CDR3 totals 13 residues. Germline V gene lookup returns CDR1 WNHNN and CDR2 SYGVQD (reference sequence). The CDR3 DNA reads as TGCGCCAGCAGTGACGGAACTAACTATGGCTACACCTTC. It translates to CASSDGTNYGYTF.

This clone has ten or more counts. The V gene is TRBV4-2, the J gene TRBJ1-6, with D maybe TRBD1 (5 bases). CDR3 size: 14 residues. The germline V and J ends were trimmed by 0 bases and 10 bases, with 10 bases remaining between them. Germline CDR1 reads LGHNA; CDR2 reads YNFKEQ. In DNA, the CDR3 is TGTGCCAGCAGCCAAGATCAGGGTAACTCACCCCTCCACTTT. Protein product: CASSQDQGNSPLHF.

This clone was observed many times. The chain uses TRBV6-1 and TRBJ2-2, with 7 bases that match TRBD1. Germline V gene data show CDR1 as MNHNS and CDR2 as SASEGT. V lost 6 bases to trimming and J lost 3 bases; unmatched junction nucleotides: 7. The CDR3 runs to 15 residues. The CDR3 sequence: CASSSGDRDTGELFF. Here the CDR3 DNA reads TGTGCCAGCAGCTCCGGCGACAGGGACACCGGGGAGCTGTTTTTT.

The table lists this clone with many counts. The CDR3 region is CASSQRAVAGAEAFF. CDR3 nucleotides: TGTGCCAGCAGCCAAAGGGCGGTGGCAGGGGCTGAAGCTTTCTTT. The J gene is TRBJ1-1, the V gene TRBV7-2, with D possibly TRBD1 on 6 matching bases. V shed 5 bases and J shed 6 bases, with 19 bases lying between them. This CDR3 is 15 amino acids long. CDR1 SGHTA and CDR2 FQGNSA come from the germline V gene. The whole variable domain, remainder taken from reference TRBV7-2 and TRBJ1-1, is GAGVSQSPSNKVTEKGKDVELRCDPISGHTALYWYRQSLGQGLEFLIYFQGNSAPDKSGLPSDRFSAERTGGSVSTLTIQRTQQEDSAVYLCASSQRAVAGAEAFFGQGTRLTVV.

The CDR3 nucleotides are TGCGCCAGCAGCTTGGATCGGGGGGCAGCAAACATTCAGTACTTC. It codes for CASSLDRGAANIQYF. This chain uses TRBV5-1 with TRBJ2-4, with D perhaps matching TRBD2 (7 bases). The CDR3 is 15 residues long. The germline CDR1 and CDR2 sequences are SGHRS and YFSETQ. Trimming stripped 0 bases from V and 6 bases from J, with 13 bases between.

The chain has TRBV29-1 and TRBJ1-2; 7 bases are shared with TRBD1. This CDR3 is built from 15 residues. Per the germline V gene, CDR1 is SQVTM and CDR2 is ANQGSEA. V was pared by 8 bases and J by 6 bases, with 18 bases of the junction left unmatched. The CDR3 DNA reads as TGCAGCTTCTCCCGTGGGGACAGTCTTGAAAATGGCTACACCTTC. Translating gives CSFSRGDSLENGYTF.

In the case of this clone: A much larger clone differs by one base, so this may be a read error. The rearrangement joins TRBV19 to TRBJ2-1; D is uncertain. The CDR3 runs to 16 residues. Germline CDR1 and CDR2: LNHDA and SQIVND (reference sequence). Deletions cut 4 bases from V and 8 bases from J, with 21 bases between. The DNA of the CDR3 is TGTGCCAGTAGTAAAAGGCGTCAGTGGGCATGGGATGAGCAGTTCTTC. Protein sequence: CASSKRRQWAWDEQFF.

This clone is medium-sized. Within the sample, other DNA sequences also encode this same CDR3. The chain carries TRBV6-1 and TRBJ2-3, with 11 bases lining up with TRBD1. V lost 3 bases, J lost 4 bases, and 0 bases stayed unmatched. Germline V gene data show CDR1 as MNHNS and CDR2 as SASEGT. The CDR3 consists of 14 residues. The CDR3 DNA reads TGTGCCAGCAGTGAGGGACAGGGGGCAGATACGCAGTATTTT. It specifies CASSEGQGADTQYF.

Many counts were recorded for this clone. The V call is TRBV20-1, the J call TRBJ2-7; D remains ambiguous. This CDR3 spans 13 amino acids. Trimming cost V 3 bases and J 0 bases, with 9 bases left between them. Germline-derived CDR1 and CDR2 are DFQATT and SNEGSKA (reference sequence). The CDR3 region has the DNA TGCAGTGCTAGGTTCAGGAGCTCCTACGAGCAGTACTTC. Translation gives CSARFRSSYEQYF.

A few counts support this clone. V is TRBV28 and J is TRBJ2-7; the match to TRBD2 covers 9 bases. CDR1 is MDHEN, CDR2 SYDVKM, per germline. CDR3 length equals 15 residues. V lost 8 bases, J lost 6 bases, and 14 bases stayed unmatched. The CDR3 region is CASLEEAGGRREQYF. The CDR3 DNA follows: TGTGCCAGCCTCGAAGAAGCGGGAGGACGGCGCGAGCAGTACTTC. Supplemented by reference TRBV28 and TRBJ2-7, the full variable domain reads DVKVTQSSRYLVKRTGEKVFLECVQDMDHENMFWYRQDPGLGLRLIYFSYDVKMKEKGDIPEGYSVSREKKERFSLILESASTNQTSMYLCASLEEAGGRREQYFGPGTRLTVT.

In its sample, this clone was seen many times. The sample has other DNA sequences that encode this CDR3 too. The chain employs TRBV5-1 and TRBJ2-2; 7 bases fit TRBD1. The germline CDR1 and CDR2 sequences are SGHRS and YFSETQ. The CDR3 covers 14 residues. Trimming removed 4 bases from V and 2 bases from J; junction bases left unmatched: 2. The CDR3 nucleotides read TGCGCCAGCAGCCGGACAGGCAACACCGGGGAGCTGTTTTTT. As protein: CASSRTGNTGELFF.

CDR3 in amino acids: CSVAYPTGRLSHEQYF. Here the CDR3 DNA reads TGCAGCGTTGCCTACCCCACAGGGCGGCTGAGTCACGAGCAGTACTTC. The rearrangement links TRBV29-1 to TRBJ2-7; the D gene is possibly TRBD1 (6 bases). Germline CDR1 and CDR2: SQVTM and ANQGSEA. The germline V and J ends were trimmed by 4 bases and 5 bases, with 24 bases remaining between them. The CDR3 runs to 16 residues.

This clone was recorded many times. The chain has TRBV7-9 and TRBJ2-7, with TRBD2 as a possible D gene (5 bases). Germline V CDR1 and CDR2: SEHNR, FQNEAQ (reference sequence). The CDR3 is 13 amino acids. V was trimmed by 1 base and J by 4 bases, leaving 8 bases between them. The CDR3 protein is CASSLVREYEQYF. CDR3 in DNA: TGTGCCAGCAGCTTAGTTAGGGAGTACGAGCAGTACTTC. The whole variable domain, remainder taken from reference TRBV7-9 and TRBJ2-7, is DTGVSQNPRHKITKRGQNVTFRCDPISEHNRLYWYRQTLGQGPEFLTYFQNEAQLEKSRLLSDRFSAERPKGSFSTLEIQRTEQGDSAMYLCASSLVREYEQYFGPGTRLTVT.

This sequence joins TRBV11-2 and TRBJ1-2; 9 bases fit TRBD1. Trimming at V came to 0 bases and at J to 8 bases, leaving 13 bases not matched to a gene. CDR3 length equals 17 residues. The V gene's germline CDR1 is SGHAT and CDR2 FQNNGV. The DNA of the CDR3 is TGTGCCAGCAGCTTAGATGGACCTGACAGGGGGTCGCGCGGCTACACCTTC. It encodes CASSLDGPDRGSRGYTF. Full variable domain (missing parts from reference TRBV11-2 and TRBJ1-2): EAGVAQSPRYKIIEKRQSVAFWCNPISGHATLYWYQQILGQGPKLLIQFQNNGVVDDSQLPKDRFSAERLKGVDSTLKIQPAKLEDSAVYLCASSLDGPDRGSRGYTFGSGTRLTVV.

In its sample, this clone was seen many times. The chain recombines TRBV2 with TRBJ2-5; 11 bases map to TRBD2. V lost 3 bases to trimming and J lost 4 bases; unmatched junction nucleotides: 7. The CDR3 is made up of 16 amino acids. Per germline, CDR1 SNHLY and CDR2 FYNNEI. CDR3 DNA sequence: TGTGCCAGCAGTGATAGCGGGGGGGCCGTCCGAGAGACCCAGTACTTC. Residues: CASSDSGGAVRETQYF.

This clone occurred many times. This sequence joins TRBV20-1 and TRBJ1-2; tentatively, D is TRBD1 (5 bases). Per the germline V gene, CDR1 is DFQATT and CDR2 is SNEGSKA (reference sequence). This CDR3 has 14 residues. V lost 6 bases to trimming and J lost 8 bases, with 22 bases between them. CDR3 coding DNA: TGCAGTGCCCCGGGGCGCAGGGCATCGGGGGGCTACACCTTC. This encodes CSAPGRRASGGYTF.